This TCR beta chain was recorded in a study of PD-L1 blockade in urothelial cancer. Profiled with immunoSEQ multiplex PCR; TCRdb holds only in-frame clones, not every one. The table lists about 51,000 clones, around 84% of them singletons. The time point here: pretreatment peripheral blood. The CDR3 spans 14 residues. With V trimmed by 4 bases and J by 2 bases, 3 bases remained unmatched. Germline V gene sequence: CDR1 KGHSH, CDR2 LQKENI. V usage is TRBV18 and J usage is TRBJ2-3, with 7 positions matching TRBD1. This material consisted of PBMCs, taken around atezolizumab (anti-PD-L1) treatment. This TCR derives from a man in his 60s with urothelial cancer. As DNA, the CDR3 is TGTGCCAGCTCACGGGGACAGTCCACAGATACGCAGTATTTT. It yields the protein CASSRGQSTDTQYF.